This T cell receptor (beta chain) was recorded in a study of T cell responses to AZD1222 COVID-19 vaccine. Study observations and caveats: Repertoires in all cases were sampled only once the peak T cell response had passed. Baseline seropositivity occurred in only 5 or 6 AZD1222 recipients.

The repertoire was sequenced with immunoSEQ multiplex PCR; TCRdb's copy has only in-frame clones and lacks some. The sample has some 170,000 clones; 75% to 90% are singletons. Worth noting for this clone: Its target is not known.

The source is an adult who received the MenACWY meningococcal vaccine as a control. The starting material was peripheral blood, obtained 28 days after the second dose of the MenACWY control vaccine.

CDR3 DNA sequence: TGTGCCAGCTCACCAGCCGGACATGAATCCCACGAGCAGTACTTC. This translates into CASSPAGHESHEQYF. The V gene is TRBV18, the J gene TRBJ2-7; D perhaps matches TRBD1 (5 bases). CDR1 is KGHSH and CDR2 is LQKENI in the germline V gene. Trimming took 2 bases from V and 5 from J, leaving 16 bases between them. The CDR3 loop spans 15 amino acids.